This passage covers 19 T cell receptor beta chains from one sample sequenced in a study of blood T cell repertoires in COVID-19. Produced via immunoSEQ multiplex PCR; TCRdb's table is partial and in-frame only. The profile shows about 73,000 clones, around 83% of them singletons. The sequenced sample was peripheral blood. The receptors come from a man aged 50 to 59 with active COVID-19.

The chain employs TRBV7-9 and TRBJ1-5; TRBD1 aligns across 9 bases. J was trimmed by 1 base and V by 1 base; bases with no gene match: 5. Germline V gene lookup returns CDR1 SEHNR and CDR2 FQNEAQ (reference sequence). The CDR3 length is 17 residues. The chain's CDR3 is CASSLGTGVGSNQPQHF. The DNA of the CDR3 is TGTGCCAGCAGCTTAGGGACAGGGGTAGGGAGCAATCAGCCCCAGCATTTT.

The rearrangement links TRBV5-1 to TRBJ2-5; 9 nucleotides match TRBD1. Losses at the gene ends were 3 bases for V and 0 bases for J; bases not matched to a gene: 6. In germline, CDR1 is SGHRS, CDR2 YFSETQ. The CDR3 is 16 amino acids. The CDR3 region has the DNA TGCGCCAGCAGCTCAAAGACAGGGGGGTACCAAGAGACCCAGTACTTC. Amino acids: CASSSKTGGYQETQYF.

The J gene is TRBJ2-1, the V gene TRBV4-1; 8 nucleotides agree with TRBD2. The CDR3 runs 17 residues. V gave up 0 bases and J gave up 1 base; unmatched junction bases: 5. Germline V gene data show CDR1 as MGHRA and CDR2 as YSYEKL. This CDR3 is CASSQDVAGGSYNEQFF. In DNA form, the CDR3 reads TGCGCCAGCAGCCAAGATGTGGCGGGGGGATCCTACAATGAGCAGTTCTTC.

The chain is built from TRBV5-1 and TRBJ2-1; 10 bases are a match to TRBD2. The germline V gene has CDR1 SGHRS and CDR2 YFSETQ. The CDR3 is 15 residues long. V shed 4 bases, J shed 4 bases, and the junction held 5 bases outside the gene matches. CDR3 DNA: TGCGCCAGCAGCCCGCAGCGGGAGGGGTACAATGAGCAGTTCTTC. Its protein is CASSPQREGYNEQFF.

The chain uses TRBV11-2 and TRBJ2-5, with TRBD2 identical over 10 bases. Germline loops: CDR1 SGHAT, CDR2 FQNNGV. Trimming removed 5 bases from V and 5 bases from J; junction bases left unmatched: 5. This CDR3 is 14 amino acids long. CDR3 sequence (DNA): TGTGCCAGCAGCCCTAGCGGGAGCGGGGAGACCCAGTACTTC. It codes for CASSPSGSGETQYF.

The chain employs TRBV15 and TRBJ1-2; 7 nucleotides line up with TRBD1. Germline CDR1 LNHNV, CDR2 YYDKDF (reference sequence). The CDR3 totals 13 residues. The V gene end was trimmed by 4 bases and the J gene end by 2 bases; junction bases not matched to a gene: 1. The CDR3 region is CATSKGANYGYTF. Written as DNA, the CDR3 is TGTGCCACCAGCAAGGGGGCAAACTATGGCTACACCTTC.

The gene calls are TRBV5-1 and TRBJ2-5, with D possibly TRBD2 on 5 matching bases. This CDR3 has 15 residues. V dropped 2 bases and J dropped 4 bases, with 15 bases sitting between them. Germline CDR1 SGHRS, CDR2 YFSETQ. CDR3 in amino acids: CASSFDFVGGETQYF. DNA of the CDR3: TGCGCCAGCAGCTTCGACTTTGTAGGAGGAGAGACCCAGTACTTC.

This chain connects TRBV30 to TRBJ1-1; possibly TRBD1 for D (5 bases). The CDR3 contains 14 residues. Germline V lookup: CDR1 GTSNPN, CDR2 SVGIG (reference sequence). Deletions cut 2 bases from V and 7 bases from J, with 17 bases between. This CDR3 is CAWSPRGPRGEAFF. CDR3 nucleotides: TGTGCCTGGAGTCCGCGGGGCCCTAGGGGTGAAGCTTTCTTT.

This chain links TRBV6-2 or TRBV6-3 with TRBJ2-7, with 8 bases matching TRBD1. The CDR3 contains 16 residues. V lost 4 bases, J lost 7 bases, and 15 bases stayed unmatched. Germline V gives CDR1 MNHEY, CDR2 SVGEGT. CDR3 protein: CASSSDRDRPLGEQYF. Written as DNA, the CDR3 is TGTGCCAGCAGTTCCGACCGGGACAGGCCTCTCGGAGAGCAGTACTTC.

The V call is TRBV18, the J call TRBJ2-7, with no clear D. Germline loops: CDR1 KGHSH, CDR2 LQKENI. Trimming took 2 bases from V and 5 from J, leaving 16 bases between them. The CDR3 has 15 residues. DNA for the CDR3: TGTGCCAGCTCACCATCTTCGGTTTTGGTCAACGAGCAGTACTTC. As protein: CASSPSSVLVNEQYF.

V gene TRBV28 combines with J gene TRBJ1-5; D possibly corresponds to TRBD1 (5 bases). Trimming took off 2 bases at V and 2 bases at J, with 10 bases between the two ends. Germline V lookup: CDR1 MDHEN, CDR2 SYDVKM. The CDR3 totals 15 residues. CDR3 region: CASSLLGDGNQPQHF. The DNA of the CDR3 is TGTGCCAGCAGTTTACTAGGGGATGGCAATCAGCCCCAGCATTTT.

This chain uses TRBV21-1 with TRBJ2-1; the table's D call, TRBD1, was not checked against the DNA. TRBV21-1 corresponds to a pseudogene. The CDR3 loop spans 15 amino acids. In DNA form, the CDR3 reads TGTGCCAGCAGCGACAGGTTCTACTCCTACAATGAGCAGTTCTTC. Its translation is CASSDRFYSYNEQFF.

The chain recombines TRBV6-5 with TRBJ1-1; 10 nucleotides align to TRBD1. Germline V lookup: CDR1 MNHEY, CDR2 SVGAGI. The CDR3 covers 14 residues. V gave up 2 bases and J gave up 4 bases; unmatched junction bases: 1. The CDR3: CASSYRDRGTEAFF. In DNA form, the CDR3 reads TGTGCCAGCAGTTACCGGGACAGGGGCACTGAAGCTTTCTTT.

The rearrangement joins TRBV19 to TRBJ2-7; unclear D gene. The CDR3 loop spans 12 amino acids. V gave up 9 bases and J gave up 6 bases, with 15 bases separating them. CDR1 is LNHDA, CDR2 SQIVND, per germline (reference sequence). In DNA, the CDR3 is TGTGCCAGCCGTTCCGGCGGCCGCGAGCAGTACTTC. This codes for CASRSGGREQYF.

The chain combines TRBV4-3 with TRBJ2-6; 7 bases match TRBD1. With V trimmed by 2 bases and J by 0 bases, 10 bases remained unmatched. CDR3 length: 19 residues. Per the germline V gene, CDR1 is LGHNA and CDR2 is YSLEER. As DNA, the CDR3 is TGCGCCAGCAGCCAATTGACGGGACAGATAATCTCTGGGGCCAACGTCCTGACTTTC. Encoded protein: CASSQLTGQIISGANVLTF.

The V and J genes are TRBV2 and TRBJ2-7, with a tentative D call TRBD2 (6 bases). Looked up from germline, CDR1 is SNHLY and CDR2 is FYNNEI. V lost 1 base, J lost 3 bases, and 7 bases lay in between. CDR3 length: 13 amino acids. Here the CDR3 reads CASSEGDFYEQYF. The CDR3 DNA reads TGTGCCAGCAGTGAAGGGGACTTCTACGAGCAGTACTTC.

The J gene is TRBJ1-2, the V gene TRBV5-4, with 11 nucleotides matching TRBD1. Germline assignment: CDR1 SGHNT and CDR2 YYREEE (reference sequence). V lost 3 bases, J lost 5 bases, and 6 bases stayed unmatched. The CDR3 has 15 amino acids. Written as DNA, the CDR3 is TGTGCCAGCAGCTCCCGGGACAGGGGGGGGTATGGCTACACCTTC. It is translated as CASSSRDRGGYGYTF.

The V and J genes are TRBV7-9 and TRBJ2-7, with 9 bases aligning to TRBD1. The CDR3 extends over 12 amino acids. V lost 11 bases and J lost 6; bases outside the gene matches: 8. Germline V CDR1 and CDR2: SEHNR, FQNEAQ (reference sequence). CDR3 loop: CAVSGQGSEQYF. CDR3 in DNA: TGTGCCGTTTCGGGACAGGGTTCCGAGCAGTACTTC.

V gene TRBV18 combines with J gene TRBJ1-5, with D unresolved. The CDR3 spans 13 residues. The ends were cut back, 1 base at V and 9 bases at J, with 10 bases in the middle. Germline CDR1 and CDR2: KGHSH and LQKENI. The CDR3 loop reads CASSPRREAPQHF. The CDR3 DNA is TGTGCCAGCTCACCACGGAGGGAGGCGCCCCAGCATTTT. The full variable domain, with the rest looked up from reference TRBV18 and TRBJ1-5, is NAGVMQNPRHLVRRRGQEARLRCSPMKGHSHVYWYRQLPEEGLKFMVYLQKENIIDESGMPKERFSAEFPKEGPSILRIQQVVRGDSAAYFCASSPRREAPQHFGDGTRLSIL.